This T cell receptor beta chain originates from a study of patients and donors after allogeneic stem cell transplantation. TCRdb passed the RT-PCR reads through MiXCR, listing each CDR3 protein once. Among about 200,000 distinct CDR3 sequences, 41% were seen once, and the ten largest hold 30% to 35%. The germline V gene encodes CDR1 SGHDN and CDR2 FVKESK. With 5 bases removed from V and 6 bases from J, the gap between germline ends came to 11 bases. The CDR3 totals 13 residues. The TCR sequence derives from a human donor who was either an allogeneic HSCT recipient or a stem cell or donor lymphocyte infusion donor (not recorded which). It is not recorded whose cells these are; they may come from a transplant donor. The J gene is TRBJ1-5, the V gene TRBV14, with no clear D. Input material: blood, either unsorted or a sorted T cell fraction (not recorded which). This CDR3 is CASSWAPGQPQHF. CDR3 DNA sequence: TGTGCCAGCAGCTGGGCCCCGGGTCAGCCCCAGCATTTT.